Below, 24 T cell receptor beta chains from the same sample are listed, as sequenced in a study of T cells in Graves' hyperthyroidism and ophthalmopathy (dated 2019 in TCRdb). To prepare the library, multiplex PCR was applied. The instrument was an Illumina HiSeq 2000. TCR beta CDR3 regions were amplified from RNA transcripts. The first round of RT-PCR for the TCR CDR3 was performed with the HTBI primer set and the Qiagen OneStep RT-PCR kit. TCRdb reran the public reads through fastp at Q25 and MiXCR, keeping productive beta chains. Entries are consolidated by CDR3 protein sequence, retaining the most common genes and DNA. The sample table holds roughly 510,000 distinct CDR3 sequences, of which 40% to 50% were seen once. Of the sample, approximately 44% is held by the ten largest clones. Sequenced: peripheral blood or thyroid tissue (not recorded which). These receptors came from an adult woman with Graves' disease, either hyperthyroidism or ophthalmopathy (not recorded which).

CDR3 amino acids: CASSPTDGGYTF. The CDR3 coding sequence is TGTGCCAGCAGTCCGACAGACGGTGGCTACACCTTC. This chain joins TRBV12-3 or TRBV12-4 and TRBJ1-2; perhaps TRBD1 as D (5 bases). This CDR3 is built from 12 residues. Trimming removed 5 bases from V and 7 bases from J, with 11 bases in between.

This clonotype has only a few counts. This chain links TRBV6-1 with TRBJ1-5, with D maybe TRBD1 (5 bases). The V end was cut by 8 bases, the J end by 2 bases, with 16 bases between. CDR3 length: 15 amino acids. Germline V gene lookup returns CDR1 MNHNS and CDR2 SASEGT. As DNA, the CDR3 is TGTGCCAGCGAATCACAGGAGGGTGGCAATCAGCCCCAGCATTTT. Translated: CASESQEGGNQPQHF.

This clonotype was counted many times. This chain joins TRBV12-3 or TRBV12-4 and TRBJ1-2; 8 bases map to TRBD1. The CDR3 extends over 14 amino acids. Germline trimming cut 5 bases from V and 2 bases from J; bases unmatched to any gene: 4. The CDR3 spells CASSPTGENYGYTF. The CDR3, as DNA: TGTGCCAGCAGTCCGACAGGGGAAAACTATGGCTACACCTTC.

This clonotype was seen at least ten times. The chain carries TRBV6-4 and TRBJ1-6; a weak D match, TRBD1 (5 bases). With 3 bases removed from V and 8 bases from J, the gap between germline ends came to 11 bases. The germline V gene encodes CDR1 MRHNA and CDR2 SNTAGT. This CDR3 has 14 amino acids. This chain's CDR3 is CASSEGREDSPLHF. In nucleotides, the CDR3 is TGTGCCAGCAGTGAGGGCAGGGAAGATTCACCCCTCCACTTT.

The rearrangement joins TRBV29-1 to TRBJ2-5, with 7 bases fitting TRBD2. Losses at the gene ends were 3 bases for V and 4 bases for J; bases not matched to a gene: 17. The CDR3 contains 17 residues. From germline, CDR1 is SQVTM and CDR2 ANQGSEA. The CDR3 coding sequence is TGCAGCGTTGAGTCGGCTAGCGGCCTTGGGGGGGGAGAGACCCAGTACTTC. Translation: CSVESASGLGGGETQYF.

This clonotype was observed at least ten times. The chain carries TRBV3-1 and TRBJ1-1, with no clear D. The CDR3 sequence is 15 residues long. Germline loops: CDR1 LGHDT, CDR2 YNNKEL (reference sequence). Trimming removed 3 bases at V and 0 bases at J, with 11 bases between. The CDR3 DNA sequence: TGTGCCAGCAGCCAGTACAGCAACATGAACACTGAAGCTTTCTTT. Encoded protein: CASSQYSNMNTEAFF.

V usage is TRBV12-3 or TRBV12-4 and J usage is TRBJ1-5; maybe TRBD1 (6 bases). The CDR3 length is 15 residues. Trimming shortened V by 4 bases and J by 0 bases, and 10 bases separated the two germline ends. DNA for the CDR3: TGTGCCAGCAGTTACAGGGACTCTAGCAATCAGCCCCAGCATTTT. Amino acids: CASSYRDSSNQPQHF.

This chain links TRBV7-3 with TRBJ1-2; TRBD1 is a possible D gene (6 bases). CDR3 length: 14 residues. Germline V gene data show CDR1 as SGHTA and CDR2 as FQGTGA. The V gene lost 0 bases and the J gene lost 5 bases, with 10 bases spanning the gap. The CDR3 loop is CASSLTGAGYGYTF. In DNA, the CDR3 is TGTGCCAGCAGCTTAACGGGGGCGGGTTATGGCTACACCTTC. Filled out from reference TRBV7-3 and TRBJ1-2, the complete variable domain reads GAGVSQTPSNKVTEKGKYVELRCDPISGHTALYWYRQSLGQGPEFLIYFQGTGAADDSGLPNDRFFAVRPEGSVSTLKIQRTERGDSAVYLCASSLTGAGYGYTFGSGTRLTVV.

With respect to this clonotype: Likely a read error: the CDR3 ends without its conserved phenylalanine or tryptophan. Because the CDR3's place on the DNA is in doubt, the DNA is left out and the CDR3 is given as listed by TCRdb. The chain combines TRBV5-1 with TRBJ1-1. The CDR3 is 13 residues long, counting both termini. Germline loops: CDR1 SGHRS, CDR2 YFSETQ. CDR3 in amino acids: CASSDPMNTEAFL.

This clonotype has just a few counts. CDR3 sequence (DNA): TGTGCCAGTAGTCGTGGGGGCCAAGAGACCCAGTACTTC. Amino acid sequence: CASSRGGQETQYF. J is TRBJ2-5 and V is TRBV7-2; possibly TRBD1 or TRBD2 for D (5 bases each). V lost 9 bases and J lost 1, with 12 bases in between. CDR3 length equals 13 residues. CDR1 is SGHTA, CDR2 FQGNSA, per germline.

The chain is built from TRBV11-2 and TRBJ2-7; 8 nucleotides match TRBD1. The germline CDR1 and CDR2 sequences are SGHAT and FQNNGV. The CDR3 is 12 amino acids. Trimming at V came to 10 bases and at J to 3 bases, leaving 5 bases not matched to a gene. The CDR3 reads CATETGDYEQYF. Written as DNA, the CDR3 is TGTGCCACAGAGACAGGGGACTACGAGCAGTACTTC.

This clonotype came up once. In DNA form, the CDR3 reads TGCAGCGCCCAGACTTCCTCCTACAATGAGCAGTACTTC. Its protein product is CSAQTSSYNEQYF. This chain connects TRBV29-1 to TRBJ2-7; D is uncertain. Germline V CDR1 and CDR2: SQVTM, ANQGSEA. This CDR3 is built from 13 residues. The V and J ends lost 7 bases and 7 bases respectively, with 20 bases between them.

This chain joins TRBV20-1 and TRBJ1-5, with no clear D. This CDR3 spans 14 amino acids. CDR1 DFQATT and CDR2 SNEGSKA come from the germline V gene (reference sequence). The V end was cut by 5 bases, the J end by 4 bases, with 15 bases between. CDR3 region: CSAWEGRANQPQHF. CDR3 DNA sequence: TGCAGTGCTTGGGAGGGAAGGGCTAATCAGCCCCAGCATTTT.

The V gene is TRBV7-9, the J gene TRBJ2-7; tentatively, D is TRBD1 or TRBD2 (5 bases each). Trimming took 4 bases from V and 0 from J, leaving 10 bases between them. The CDR3 extends over 14 amino acids. Per the germline V gene, CDR1 is SEHNR and CDR2 is FQNEAQ (reference sequence). The CDR3 sequence is CASSSVGTSYEQYF. CDR3 DNA sequence: TGTGCCAGCAGCTCTGTCGGGACCTCCTACGAGCAGTACTTC.

This clonotype turned up a few times. V is TRBV29-1 and J is TRBJ2-5, with a tentative D call TRBD2 (6 bases). The better agreement between TRBJ2-7 and the DNA end casts doubt on the J call. The CDR3 sequence is 13 residues long. Germline V lookup: CDR1 SQVTM, CDR2 ANQGSEA. CDR3 sequence (DNA): TGCAGCGTGGGACTGCCTGACTCCTACGAGCAGTACTTC. This encodes CSVGLPDSYEQYF.

This clonotype was seen a single time. The gene calls are TRBV19 and TRBJ2-6, with 8 bases matching TRBD1. The CDR3 runs to 17 residues. Germline CDR1 reads LNHDA; CDR2 reads SQIVND (reference sequence). Unmatched junction bases numbered 6, after V lost 3 bases and J lost 2 bases. The CDR3 spells CASSILMTGAGANVLTF. The CDR3 DNA reads as TGTGCCAGTAGTATCCTAATGACAGGGGCTGGGGCCAACGTCCTGACTTTC. Together with reference TRBV19 and TRBJ2-6, the CDR3 gives the full variable domain: DGGITQSPKYLFRKEGQNVTLSCEQNLNHDAMYWYRQDPGQGLRLIYYSQIVNDFQKGDIAEGYSVSREKKESFPLTVTSAQKNPTAFYLCASSILMTGAGANVLTFGAGSRLTVL.

J is TRBJ1-5 and V is TRBV2; perhaps TRBD1 as D (5 bases). Trimming took 5 bases from V and 7 from J, leaving 15 bases between them. Germline-derived CDR1 and CDR2 are SNHLY and FYNNEI. The CDR3 is 14 residues long. CDR3 residues: CASSWGSGRQPQHF. In nucleotides, the CDR3 is TGTGCCAGCAGTTGGGGCAGCGGGAGGCAGCCCCAGCATTTT. The complete variable domain, with remaining parts taken from reference TRBV2 and TRBJ1-5, reads EPEVTQTPSHQVTQMGQEVILRCVPISNHLYFYWYRQILGQKVEFLVSFYNNEISEKSEIFDDQFSVERPDGSNFTLKIRSTKLEDSAMYFCASSWGSGRQPQHFGDGTRLSIL.

This clonotype has more than one count but fewer than ten. V is TRBV27 and J is TRBJ2-5, with 10 bases matching TRBD1. The CDR3 covers 15 residues. The ends lost 5 bases at V and 7 bases at J; junction bases unmatched: 10. Per germline, CDR1 MNHEY and CDR2 SMNVEV (reference sequence). In DNA form, the CDR3 reads TGTGCCAGCAGTCCACGGACAGGGGGAGTTGGGACCCAGTACTTC. Its protein product is CASSPRTGGVGTQYF.

The chain joins TRBV4-1 to TRBJ2-2; D is unresolved. Germline CDR1 and CDR2: MGHRA and YSYEKL. V lost 0 bases to trimming and J lost 5 bases, with 4 bases between them. The CDR3 covers 13 residues. The chain's CDR3 is CASSQERTGELFF. The CDR3 DNA sequence: TGCGCCAGCAGCCAAGAAAGAACCGGGGAGCTGTTTTTT.

The chain has TRBV7-8 and TRBJ2-2; a possible D gene is TRBD1 (5 bases). CDR1 and CDR2 (germline): SGHVS, FQNEAQ. V shed 11 bases and J shed 1 base, with 23 bases lying between them. The CDR3 is 17 amino acids. The CDR3 loop is CALRGRTGAWNTGELFF. CDR3 coding DNA: TGTGCCTTAAGGGGAAGAACCGGAGCCTGGAACACCGGGGAGCTGTTTTTT.

This clonotype was counted ten times or more. The chain is built from TRBV19 and TRBJ1-5, with 9 bases that match TRBD1. V lost 4 bases, J lost 6 bases, and 4 bases stayed unmatched. Germline assignment: CDR1 LNHDA and CDR2 SQIVND (reference sequence). This CDR3 region has 14 residues. The CDR3 DNA follows: TGTGCCAGTAGTACCGACAGGGGGTTTCAGCCCCAGCATTTT. Protein product: CASSTDRGFQPQHF.

The chain is built from TRBV19 and TRBJ1-1; D not resolved. Germline CDR1 reads LNHDA; CDR2 reads SQIVND (reference sequence). V lost 3 bases and J 10 bases, leaving 9 bases between the germline ends. The CDR3 runs 11 residues. The CDR3 is CASSMRPGAFF. The CDR3 DNA follows: TGTGCCAGTAGTATGAGACCGGGAGCTTTCTTT. Full variable domain (outside the CDR3, taken from reference TRBV19 and TRBJ1-1): DGGITQSPKYLFRKEGQNVTLSCEQNLNHDAMYWYRQDPGQGLRLIYYSQIVNDFQKGDIAEGYSVSREKKESFPLTVTSAQKNPTAFYLCASSMRPGAFFGQGTRLTVV.

The chain combines TRBV7-2 with TRBJ1-6; D is undetermined. V was shortened by 1 base and J by 15 bases, with 16 bases between the two germline ends. Germline V lookup: CDR1 SGHTA, CDR2 FQGNSA. The CDR3 is 14 amino acids. The CDR3 nucleotides are TGTGCCAGCAGCTTAGGGAGTCCGGTGAGGCTCCTCCACTTT. Protein: CASSLGSPVRLLHF.

As DNA, the CDR3 is TGTGCCAGCAGTGAACAAGGGCAGGGCCTCTATGGCTACACCTTC. Translating it yields CASSEQGQGLYGYTF. The chain employs TRBV25-1 and TRBJ1-2, with D perhaps matching TRBD1 (5 bases). The CDR3 length is 15 residues. V was cut by 2 bases and J by 4 bases, with 14 bases left in between. The germline V gene encodes CDR1 MGHDK and CDR2 SYGVNS.